This entry lists 18 T cell receptor beta chains sequenced from one sample in a study of vaccination effects on CD4 cells after COVID-19. These receptors lack a known antigen. Only in-frame clones appear in the TCRdb table, and some are missing; sequencing was by immunoSEQ multiplex PCR. This sample yields 55,000 to 75,000 clones, of which roughly four fifths are seen a single time; 2.5% to 3.5% belongs to the top ten. ViraFEST used viral peptide pools to expand antigen-specific CD4+ T cells before sequencing. Researchers isolated CD4+ T cells once approximately 10 days of culture had elapsed. Having tested negative for nucleocapsid antibodies, the vaccine recipients showed no prior SARS-CoV-2 infection. Sequencing used CD4+ T cells from PBMCs cultured with HCoV-NL63 spike peptides, obtained before COVID-19 vaccination. The receptors were gathered from a human donor who received a COVID-19 vaccine.

The chain employs TRBV10-1 and TRBJ2-3; D remains ambiguous. The CDR3 has 14 residues. Germline V gives CDR1 WNHNN, CDR2 SYGVQD (reference sequence). V was pared by 2 bases and J by 2 bases, with 8 bases between. CDR3 loop: CASSEDSYTDTQYF. The CDR3 nucleotides are TGCGCCAGCAGTGAGGACTCCTACACAGATACGCAGTATTTT.

J is TRBJ1-1 and V is TRBV2; 9 bases match TRBD1. The germline CDR1 and CDR2 sequences are SNHLY and FYNNEI. Trimming cost V 5 bases and J 0 bases; bases outside gene matches: 10. The CDR3 totals 17 residues. CDR3 nucleotides: TGTGCCAGCAGTTACAGGGGGCTCCGAACGATGAACACTGAAGCTTTCTTT. Protein product: CASSYRGLRTMNTEAFF.

The chain carries TRBV28 and TRBJ1-2; D is perhaps TRBD1 (6 bases). Trimming left V 5 bases short and J 7 bases short, with 8 bases between. This CDR3 region has 11 residues. Germline loops: CDR1 MDHEN, CDR2 SYDVKM. The CDR3 coding sequence is TGTGCCAGCAGTAGGGGGACTGGCTACACCTTC. Translating it yields CASSRGTGYTF.

The V gene is TRBV7-8, the J gene TRBJ1-1; the match to TRBD1 covers 7 bases. This CDR3 is 13 amino acids long. Germline V lookup: CDR1 SGHVS, CDR2 FQNEAQ. V was pared by 5 bases and J by 11 bases, with 11 bases of the junction left unmatched. CDR3: CASSPTEGQTAFF. The CDR3 DNA reads TGTGCCAGCAGCCCCACGGAGGGACAGACGGCTTTCTTT. The whole variable domain, remainder taken from reference TRBV7-8 and TRBJ1-1, is GAGVSQSPRYKVAKRGQDVALRCDPISGHVSLFWYQQALGQGPEFLTYFQNEAQLDKSGLPSDRFFAERPEGSVSTLKIQRTQQEDSAVYLCASSPTEGQTAFFGQGTRLTVV.

This clone was counted only a few times. For the CDR3, the DNA is TGTGCCAGCTCACCTATTCAAGGACAGCCCCAGCATTTT. It translates to CASSPIQGQPQHF. The rearrangement uses TRBV18 and TRBJ1-5, with no clear D. Germline loops: CDR1 KGHSH, CDR2 LQKENI. The CDR3 is 13 amino acids. The V end lost 3 bases, the J end lost 7 bases, and 10 bases lay between the germline ends.

The chain carries TRBV7-6 and TRBJ2-3; TRBD1 is a possible D gene (5 bases). V was clipped by 5 bases and J by 2 bases, with 23 bases between them. The length of the CDR3 is 18 residues. Looked up from germline, CDR1 is SGHVS and CDR2 is FNYEAQ. The CDR3 DNA reads TGTGCCAGCAGCATAACACGGTCGAGCAGGGCCCCCACAGATACGCAGTATTTT. Encoded protein: CASSITRSSRAPTDTQYF.

This chain uses TRBV28 with TRBJ1-5, with D perhaps TRBD1 (6 bases). V dropped 2 bases and J dropped 2 bases, with 13 bases sitting between them. There are 16 residues in the CDR3. Germline CDR1 MDHEN, CDR2 SYDVKM. Here the CDR3 reads CASSLRGAWGNQPQHF. The CDR3 DNA reads TGTGCCAGCAGTTTAAGGGGGGCGTGGGGCAATCAGCCCCAGCATTTT.

The chain has TRBV29-1 and TRBJ1-2; 10 nucleotides agree with TRBD1. J lost 2 bases, V lost 7 bases, and 7 bases had no gene match. This CDR3 region has 14 residues. The germline V gene has CDR1 SQVTM and CDR2 ANQGSEA. CDR3 bases: TGCAGCGCTGAGAGGGGACAGGGGAACTATGGCTACACCTTC. This encodes CSAERGQGNYGYTF.

This sequence joins TRBV18 and TRBJ2-2; D possibly corresponds to TRBD1 (6 bases). Trimming took 5 bases from V and 5 from J, leaving 18 bases between them. CDR1 is KGHSH, CDR2 LQKENI, per germline. The CDR3 contains 16 residues. The CDR3 spells CASSLQGAQMTGELFF. The CDR3, as DNA: TGTGCCAGCTCATTACAGGGAGCCCAGATGACCGGGGAGCTGTTTTTT.

This rearrangement joins TRBV6-5 to TRBJ1-1; D gene ambiguous. V was clipped by 2 bases and J by 0 bases, with 7 bases between them. The CDR3 length is 14 residues. The germline CDR1 and CDR2 sequences are MNHEY and SVGAGI. The chain's CDR3 is CASSYGLMNTEAFF. DNA of the CDR3: TGTGCCAGCAGTTACGGGCTGATGAACACTGAAGCTTTCTTT.

This chain connects TRBV18 to TRBJ2-5, with D possibly being TRBD2 (6 bases). Trimming shortened V by 6 bases and J by 2 bases, and 13 bases separated the two germline ends. CDR1 KGHSH and CDR2 LQKENI come from the germline V gene. The CDR3 spans 14 residues. DNA for the CDR3: TGTGCCAGCTCCCCCGTGGGGGGACAAGAGACCCAGTACTTC. As protein: CASSPVGGQETQYF.

This rearrangement joins TRBV6-5 to TRBJ1-1; D unclear. This CDR3 is 13 amino acids long. Germline-derived CDR1 and CDR2 are MNHEY and SVGAGI. Trimming took 8 bases from V and 0 from J, leaving 10 bases between them. CDR3 sequence reads: CASFLNLNTEAFF. CDR3 bases: TGTGCCAGCTTTCTTAACCTGAACACTGAAGCTTTCTTT.

This sequence joins TRBV5-8 and TRBJ2-3, with 8 bases matching TRBD2. The trim removed 0 bases at V and 0 bases at J, leaving 9 bases unmatched. Per germline, CDR1 SGHTS and CDR2 YDEGEE. CDR3 length: 18 amino acids. The CDR3 loop is CASSLGSGAFTSTDTQYF. The CDR3 DNA reads TGTGCCAGCAGCTTGGGTAGCGGGGCCTTCACTAGCACAGATACGCAGTATTTT.

V and J are TRBV19 and TRBJ1-1, with TRBD1 matching over 8 bases. The CDR3 consists of 13 residues. J was trimmed by 7 bases and V by 6 bases; bases with no gene match: 7. Germline V gives CDR1 LNHDA, CDR2 SQIVND (reference sequence). The DNA for the CDR3 is TGTGCCAGTAGGGACAGGGAGGCAAGTGAAGCTTTCTTT. Translated: CASRDREASEAFF.

The rearrangement joins TRBV5-1 to TRBJ2-2; 8 positions match TRBD2. The V segment lost 0 bases and the J segment 5 bases; nucleotides outside the gene matches: 3. CDR1 is SGHRS and CDR2 is YFSETQ in the germline V gene. The CDR3 runs 15 residues. CDR3 bases: TGCGCCAGCAGCTTGGGGCCGGGAGGGACCGGGGAGCTGTTTTTT. It yields the protein CASSLGPGGTGELFF. The full variable domain, with the rest looked up from reference TRBV5-1 and TRBJ2-2, is KAGVTQTPRYLIKTRGQQVTLSCSPISGHRSVSWYQQTPGQGLQFLFEYFSETQRNKGNFPGRFSGRQFSNSRSEMNVSTLELGDSALYLCASSLGPGGTGELFFGEGSRLTVL.

This clone was seen only a few times. This chain links TRBV15 with TRBJ1-3; TRBD1 aligns across 9 bases. V lost 8 bases to trimming and J lost 3 bases; unmatched junction nucleotides: 8. Germline CDR1 and CDR2: LNHNV and YYDKDF (reference sequence). The CDR3 is 15 amino acids. CDR3 in amino acids: CATQARTGVGNTIYF. DNA of the CDR3: TGTGCCACCCAAGCCCGGACAGGGGTTGGAAACACCATATATTTT.

The table lists this clone with a few counts. V and J are TRBV5-1 and TRBJ1-2; D is uncertain. The CDR3 consists of 13 residues. Germline CDR1 SGHRS, CDR2 YFSETQ. The V end was cut by 0 bases, the J end by 5 bases, with 8 bases between. The chain's CDR3 is CASSLGQSYGYTF. CDR3 DNA: TGCGCCAGCAGCTTGGGGCAGAGTTATGGCTACACCTTC.

CDR3 region: CASSHFRGHHRASTDTQYF. Here the CDR3 DNA reads TGTGCCAGCAGCCACTTCCGGGGACACCACCGCGCTAGCACAGATACGCAGTATTTT. The chain uses TRBV3-1 (or the pseudogene TRBV3-2) and TRBJ2-3; the D gene is possibly TRBD1 (6 bases). Germline CDR1 is LGHDT and CDR2 is YNNKEL (reference sequence). The V and J ends lost 3 bases and 0 bases respectively, with 22 bases between them. There are 19 residues in the CDR3.